The 29 T cell receptor beta chains below all came from one sample that was sequenced in a study of molecular identifiers for immune sequencing clone quantification. TCRdb fed the PCR reads into MiXCR, producing one record per CDR3 protein. The sample includes about 510,000 distinct CDR3 sequences, over 20% of them seen just once. The specimen was naive CD8+ T cells from blood, with Jurkat cell RNA spiked in. The subset denotes: FACS-sorted CD8+CD4-CCR7+CD45RA+ naive T cells. These receptors originate from a human donor in good health. Some libraries in this study had Jurkat cell RNA spiked in.

This clonotype was seen a handful of times. The genes are TRBV27 and TRBJ2-5; unclear D gene. CDR3 length equals 13 residues. Germline loops: CDR1 MNHEY, CDR2 SMNVEV (reference sequence). Trimming cost V 1 base and J 5 bases, with 8 bases left between them. The CDR3 sequence: CASSLFFGETQYF. In DNA form, the CDR3 reads TGTGCCAGCAGTTTATTTTTTGGGGAGACCCAGTACTTC.

With respect to this clonotype: Given a much more abundant clone one base away, this may be a read error. The chain uses TRBV28 and TRBJ1-1; unclear D gene. The germline CDR1 and CDR2 sequences are MDHEN and SYDVKM. The CDR3 consists of 14 residues. The CDR3 is CAGSLGRPNTEAFF. In DNA, the CDR3 is TGTGCCGGCAGTTTAGGCCGCCCGAACACTGAAGCTTTCTTT. Full variable domain (remainder filled in from reference TRBV28 and TRBJ1-1): DVKVTQSSRYLVKRTGEKVFLECVQDMDHENMFWYRQDPGLGLRLIYFSYDVKMKEKGDIPEGYSVSREKKERFSLILESASTNQTSMYLCAGSLGRPNTEAFFGQGTRLTVV.

V usage is TRBV2 and J usage is TRBJ2-5; TRBD2 might be the D (5 bases). Germline CDR1 is SNHLY and CDR2 is FYNNEI. The CDR3 spans 15 residues. Trimming pared 10 bases from V and 4 bases from J, leaving 22 bases between. CDR3 in DNA: TGTGCCATAACAAGGCCCGCGGATGGAGGAGAGACCCAGTACTTC. Amino acid sequence: CAITRPADGGETQYF.

About this clonotype itself: One junction end does not reproduce the germline sequence, and a read error may be involved. This chain joins TRBV5-3 and TRBJ2-7, with 13 bases fitting TRBD2. TRBV5-3 is treated as an ORF (open reading frame) with a function not yet certain. CDR3 length: 15 amino acids. Here the CDR3 DNA reads TGTGCCAGCAGCTGGGGGACTAGCGGGAACTACGGGCAGTACTTC. This gives the protein CASSWGTSGNYGQYF.

The V gene is TRBV4-3, the J gene TRBJ2-7, with 7 positions matching TRBD2. CDR1 and CDR2 (germline): LGHNA, YSLEER. V lost 0 bases to trimming and J lost 1 base; unmatched junction nucleotides: 6. The CDR3 consists of 16 residues. CDR3 bases: TGCGCCAGCAGCCAAGATGCGCGGGGGTATTCCTACGAGCAGTACTTC. It is translated as CASSQDARGYSYEQYF.

This clonotype was counted a single time. This could be a read error, since a much larger clone is one nucleotide away. The chain links TRBV10-2 to TRBJ2-3, with 13 bases matching TRBD2. The germline CDR1 and CDR2 sequences are WSHSY and SAAADI. This CDR3 is 15 amino acids long. With V trimmed by 6 bases and J by 8 bases, 8 bases remained unmatched. The CDR3, as DNA: TGCGCCAGCAGCGTACTAGCGGGGGGGTCAGGTACGCAGTATTTT. Translating it yields CASSVLAGGSGTQYF.

This chain links TRBV5-1 with TRBJ2-3; 16 bases line up with TRBD2. In germline, CDR1 is SGHRS, CDR2 YFSETQ. Germline trimming cut 4 bases from V and 4 bases from J; bases unmatched to any gene: 9. This CDR3 is built from 18 residues. The CDR3, as DNA: TGCGCCAGCAGCCCCGGGACTAGCGGGAGGGCCAGGGCAGATACGCAGTATTTT. Protein sequence: CASSPGTSGRARADTQYF. Filled out from reference TRBV5-1 and TRBJ2-3, the complete variable domain reads KAGVTQTPRYLIKTRGQQVTLSCSPISGHRSVSWYQQTPGQGLQFLFEYFSETQRNKGNFPGRFSGRQFSNSRSEMNVSTLELGDSALYLCASSPGTSGRARADTQYFGPGTRLTVL.

This chain connects TRBV7-2 to TRBJ2-1, with 7 bases that match TRBD1. The V gene's germline CDR1 is SGHTA and CDR2 FQGNSA. V was pared by 5 bases and J by 5 bases, with 6 bases of the junction left unmatched. The CDR3 loop spans 14 amino acids. CDR3 nucleotides: TGTGCCAGCAGCCCATTAGACAGGGACAATGAGCAGTTCTTC. Translated, it gives CASSPLDRDNEQFF.

This clonotype was counted many times. The gene calls are TRBV7-9 and TRBJ2-2, with D uncertain. The CDR3 runs 16 residues. CDR1 is SEHNR, CDR2 FQNEAQ, per germline (reference sequence). V was trimmed by 3 bases and J by 2 bases, leaving 13 bases between them. CDR3: CASSFTRKGNTGELFF. CDR3 in DNA: TGTGCCAGCAGCTTTACCCGTAAAGGCAACACCGGGGAGCTGTTTTTT.

This clonotype occurred a few times. The rearrangement links TRBV10-3 to TRBJ2-3; 7 bases map to TRBD1. The CDR3 has 14 residues. V trimming: 8 bases; J trimming: 1 base; junction bases outside the gene matches: 6. CDR1 and CDR2 from the germline V gene are ENHRY and SYGVKD. DNA for the CDR3: TGTGCCATCGAACAGGGGTCGGGCACAGATACGCAGTATTTT. The encoded protein is CAIEQGSGTDTQYF.

This clonotype was counted between two and nine times. The rearrangement joins TRBV7-9 to TRBJ2-5; 8 nucleotides match TRBD2. Trimming removed 5 bases from V and 4 bases from J; junction bases left unmatched: 9. The V gene's germline CDR1 is SEHNR and CDR2 FQNEAQ (reference sequence). CDR3 length: 15 residues. The CDR3 is CASSPPRRGVETQYF. DNA for the CDR3: TGTGCCAGCAGCCCCCCCCGGCGGGGGGTAGAGACCCAGTACTTC.

This clonotype has at least ten counts. The chain joins TRBV3-1 to TRBJ1-5, with 8 bases identical to TRBD1. V gave up 0 bases and J gave up 3 bases; unmatched junction bases: 4. CDR1 is LGHDT, CDR2 YNNKEL, per germline (reference sequence). The CDR3 totals 16 residues. CDR3 loop: CASSQDLTGDNQPQHF. The DNA for the CDR3 is TGTGCCAGCAGCCAAGATCTGACAGGGGACAATCAGCCCCAGCATTTT.

This chain links TRBV6-4 with TRBJ1-5, with D tentatively TRBD1 (6 bases). This CDR3 region has 14 residues. V dropped 10 bases and J dropped 4 bases, with 17 bases sitting between them. Germline V lookup: CDR1 MRHNA, CDR2 SNTAGT. In nucleotides, the CDR3 is TGTGCCAAACCGATGGGGGGCAGTAATCAGCCCCAGCATTTT. Translation: CAKPMGGSNQPQHF.

The sample holds a few counts of this clonotype. The chain employs TRBV9 and TRBJ1-3; D gene uncertain. Germline-derived CDR1 and CDR2 are SGDLS and YYNGEE. The CDR3 is 12 amino acids. V was trimmed by 0 bases and J by 8 bases, leaving 6 bases between them. In DNA form, the CDR3 reads TGTGCCAGCAGCGTAGAGGGAGACACCATATATTTT. Translated: CASSVEGDTIYF.

V usage is TRBV18 and J usage is TRBJ2-3; TRBD2 agrees at 10 bases. This CDR3 has 15 residues. V gave up 3 bases and J gave up 2 bases; unmatched junction bases: 2. Germline assignment: CDR1 KGHSH and CDR2 LQKENI. CDR3 sequence (DNA): TGTGCCAGCTCACCCGGGACTAGCGTCACAGATACGCAGTATTTT. Encoded protein: CASSPGTSVTDTQYF.

The rearrangement joins TRBV7-6 to TRBJ1-2, with TRBD1 as a possible D gene (6 bases). CDR3 length equals 15 residues. V was clipped by 5 bases and J by 6 bases, with 19 bases between them. Germline V gene sequence: CDR1 SGHVS, CDR2 FNYEAQ. The CDR3 DNA is TGTGCCAGCAGCCCGCGGGACACCTATCCTAATGGCTACACCTTC. Its protein is CASSPRDTYPNGYTF.

This clonotype was seen many times. This chain uses TRBV12-3 or TRBV12-4 with TRBJ1-4; D unclear. The CDR3 extends over 11 amino acids. V lost 6 bases and J 8 bases, leaving 7 bases between the germline ends. CDR3 sequence reads: CASSKTEKLFF. For the CDR3, the DNA is TGTGCCAGCAGCAAAACGGAAAAACTGTTTTTT.

Worth noting for this clonotype: Given a much more abundant clone one base away, this may be a read error. The chain couples TRBV13 to TRBJ2-3; the D gene is possibly TRBD2 (7 bases). V dropped 2 bases and J dropped 4 bases, with 19 bases sitting between them. The CDR3 runs 17 residues. Germline values: CDR1 PRHDT, CDR2 FYEKMQ (reference sequence). CDR3 sequence: CASSLLGGGHDSDTQYF. The CDR3 nucleotides are TGTGCCAGCAGCTTACTCGGCGGGGGCCACGACTCAGATACGCAGTATTTT.

This clonotype came up many times. The chain recombines TRBV7-9 with TRBJ1-2, with D perhaps matching TRBD1 (5 bases). This CDR3 is 15 amino acids long. From germline, CDR1 is SEHNR and CDR2 FQNEAQ (reference sequence). V was pared by 5 bases and J by 2 bases, with 15 bases between. The CDR3 bases are TGTGCCAGCAGCCCTATTTCGGCAGGGAACTATGGCTACACCTTC. It is translated as CASSPISAGNYGYTF.

The chain has TRBV6-5 and TRBJ2-1, with a weak D call TRBD2 (5 bases). This CDR3 is 16 amino acids long. Trimming stripped 5 bases from V and 0 bases from J, with 14 bases between. The V gene's germline CDR1 is MNHEY and CDR2 SVGAGI. CDR3 residues: CASSPSGVSSYNEQFF. The DNA for the CDR3 is TGTGCCAGCAGTCCCAGCGGCGTGAGCTCCTACAATGAGCAGTTCTTC.

This clonotype appeared many times. The chain joins TRBV28 to TRBJ1-1; D gene unclear. Germline-derived CDR1 and CDR2 are MDHEN and SYDVKM. The CDR3 is 11 amino acids. The V gene lost 4 bases and the J gene lost 7 bases, with 7 bases spanning the gap. CDR3 DNA sequence: TGTGCCAGCAGTTCCTCCAATGAAGCTTTCTTT. It codes for CASSSSNEAFF.

On this clonotype: One end of the junction does not line up with germline, which may come from a read error. The V gene is TRBV2, the J gene TRBJ2-6; 7 bases fit TRBD1. CDR1 and CDR2 (germline): SNHLY, FYNNEI. This CDR3 contains 14 residues. The CDR3 here is CATQTGPGANVLAF. CDR3 nucleotide sequence: TGTGCCACCCAGACAGGGCCTGGGGCCAACGTCCTGGCTTTC.

This clonotype was seen at least ten times. The chain carries TRBV5-1 and TRBJ2-3; weak D call: TRBD2 (5 bases). With 4 bases removed from V and 2 bases from J, the gap between germline ends came to 11 bases. Germline values: CDR1 SGHRS, CDR2 YFSETQ. This CDR3 comprises 14 residues. CDR3 coding DNA: TGCGCCAGCAGCAGCAGACTACCCACAGATACGCAGTATTTT. It is translated as CASSSRLPTDTQYF.

This clonotype showed up just a few times. One junction end disagrees with the germline gene, perhaps due to a read error. This chain connects TRBV27 to TRBJ2-5; tentative D call: TRBD2 (5 bases). The germline CDR1 and CDR2 sequences are MNHEY and SMNVEV (reference sequence). CDR3 length: 14 amino acids. Here the CDR3 reads CASSPLSGGEIINF. The DNA for the CDR3 is TGTGCCAGCAGCCCCCTTTCTGGAGGCGAGATTATTAACTTC.

This clonotype has ten or more counts. CDR3 in amino acids: CASSLILTEADEAFF. CDR3 nucleotides: TGTGCCAGCAGCTTGATATTGACGGAAGCCGATGAAGCTTTCTTT. The gene calls are TRBV7-9 and TRBJ1-1; the D is unclear. Germline-derived CDR1 and CDR2 are SEHNR and FQNEAQ (reference sequence). Trimming removed 3 bases at V and 7 bases at J, with 18 bases between. The CDR3 contains 15 residues.

There are many counts of this clonotype. The rearrangement joins TRBV6-5 to TRBJ1-1; perhaps TRBD1 as D (6 bases). The germline gives CDR1 MNHEY, CDR2 SVGAGI. The CDR3 contains 13 residues. V dropped 2 bases and J dropped 10 bases, with 14 bases sitting between them. The CDR3 loop reads CASSYQGPPGAFF. The CDR3 DNA reads as TGTGCCAGCAGTTACCAGGGGCCCCCCGGAGCTTTCTTT.

This chain connects TRBV7-9 to TRBJ1-1; TRBD1 might be the D (6 bases). Germline V lookup: CDR1 SEHNR, CDR2 FQNEAQ (reference sequence). Trimming stripped 5 bases from V and 0 bases from J, with 16 bases between. The CDR3 extends over 16 amino acids. The CDR3 DNA is TGTGCCAGCAGCACCGAGGGGGGTTTAATGAACACTGAAGCTTTCTTT. It codes for CASSTEGGLMNTEAFF. Complete variable domain (other parts from reference TRBV7-9 and TRBJ1-1): DTGVSQNPRHKITKRGQNVTFRCDPISEHNRLYWYRQTLGQGPEFLTYFQNEAQLEKSRLLSDRFSAERPKGSFSTLEIQRTEQGDSAMYLCASSTEGGLMNTEAFFGQGTRLTVV.

Notes on this clonotype: A much larger clone lies a single base off, so this may be a read error. The chain is built from TRBV7-9 and TRBJ2-2; D perhaps matches TRBD2 (5 bases). The germline V gene encodes CDR1 SEHNR and CDR2 FQNEAQ (reference sequence). The CDR3 extends over 16 amino acids. The CDR3 is CASSLARGSNTGEPFF. The CDR3 DNA reads as TGTGCCAGCAGCTTAGCCCGGGGATCGAACACCGGGGAGCCGTTTTTT.

J is TRBJ2-1 and V is TRBV18; 8 bases align to TRBD2. V lost 3 bases to trimming and J lost 8 bases; unmatched junction nucleotides: 9. Germline assignment: CDR1 KGHSH and CDR2 LQKENI. There are 15 residues in the CDR3. The CDR3 bases are TGTGCCAGCTCACCCTCAGCGGGGGTTTCGGATGAGCAGTTCTTC. Translating gives CASSPSAGVSDEQFF.